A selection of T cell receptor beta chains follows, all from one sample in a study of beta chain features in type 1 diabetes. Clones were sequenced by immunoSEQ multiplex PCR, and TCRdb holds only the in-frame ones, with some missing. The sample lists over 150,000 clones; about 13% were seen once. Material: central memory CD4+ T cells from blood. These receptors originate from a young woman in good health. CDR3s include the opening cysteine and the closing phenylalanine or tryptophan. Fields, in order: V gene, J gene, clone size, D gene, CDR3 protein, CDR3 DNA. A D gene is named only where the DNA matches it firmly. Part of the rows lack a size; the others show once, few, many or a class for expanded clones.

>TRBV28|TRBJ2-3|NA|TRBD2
CASSTPRGTTTDTQYF
TGTGCCAGCAGTACCCCTCGTGGGACTACCACAGATACGCAGTATTTT
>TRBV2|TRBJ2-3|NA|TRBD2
CASSSLAGFGTSTDTQYF
TGTGCCAGCAGTTCACTAGCGGGGTTTGGTACTAGCACAGATACGCAGTATTTT
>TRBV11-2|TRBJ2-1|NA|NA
CASSLDTRGYNEQFF
TGTGCCAGCAGCTTAGATACCAGGGGATACAATGAGCAGTTCTTC
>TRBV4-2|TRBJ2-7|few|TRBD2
CASSQERGELAGGWRGEYEQYF
TGTGCCAGCAGCCAAGAAAGAGGGGAACTAGCGGGAGGGTGGCGTGGCGAATACGAGCAGTACTTC
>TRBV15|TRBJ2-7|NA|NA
CATSRGHPPYEQYF
TGTGCCACCAGCAGAGGACACCCCCCCTACGAGCAGTACTTC
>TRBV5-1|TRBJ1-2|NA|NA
CASSLRATGTYGYTF
TGCGCCAGCAGCTTGAGGGCGACAGGAACCTATGGCTACACCTTC
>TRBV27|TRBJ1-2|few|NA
CASSLSGRYYGYTF
TGTGCCAGCAGTTTAAGCGGGCGATACTATGGCTACACCTTC
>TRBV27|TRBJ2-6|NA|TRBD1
CASSLIPGQGLSGANVLTF
TGTGCCAGCAGTTTAATCCCGGGACAGGGGTTGTCTGGGGCCAACGTCCTGACTTTC
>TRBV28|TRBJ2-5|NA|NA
CASSLRGRAETQYF
TGTGCCAGCAGTTTAAGGGGCAGGGCGGAGACCCAGTACTTC
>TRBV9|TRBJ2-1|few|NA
CASSVVARSYNEQFF
TGTGCCAGCAGCGTAGTAGCCCGCTCCTACAATGAGCAGTTCTTC
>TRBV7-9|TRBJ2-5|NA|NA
CASSLVQQETQYF
TGTGCCAGCAGCTTAGTTCAGCAAGAGACCCAGTACTTC
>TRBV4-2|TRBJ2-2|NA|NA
CASSLGSAKNTGELFF
TGTGCCAGCAGCCTTGGAAGCGCGAAGAACACCGGGGAGCTGTTTTTT
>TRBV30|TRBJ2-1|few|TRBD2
CAWRTIKGLAGVQFF
TGTGCCTGGAGAACAATCAAGGGACTAGCGGGAGTGCAGTTCTTC
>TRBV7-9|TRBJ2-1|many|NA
CASSSRRAGRTSYNEQFF
TGTGCCAGCAGCTCCCGTCGGGCGGGCAGAACCTCCTACAATGAGCAGTTCTTC
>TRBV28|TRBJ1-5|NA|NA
CASSPPIGAGDQPQHF
TGTGCCAGCAGTCCTCCGATCGGCGCCGGGGATCAGCCCCAGCATTTT
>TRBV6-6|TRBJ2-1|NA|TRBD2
CASSYFRLAGNEQFF
TGTGCCAGCAGTTACTTCAGACTAGCGGGGAATGAGCAGTTCTTC
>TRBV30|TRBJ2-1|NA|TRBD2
CATSLAGGPEFF
TGTGCCACCTCGCTAGCGGGAGGGCCGGAGTTCTTC